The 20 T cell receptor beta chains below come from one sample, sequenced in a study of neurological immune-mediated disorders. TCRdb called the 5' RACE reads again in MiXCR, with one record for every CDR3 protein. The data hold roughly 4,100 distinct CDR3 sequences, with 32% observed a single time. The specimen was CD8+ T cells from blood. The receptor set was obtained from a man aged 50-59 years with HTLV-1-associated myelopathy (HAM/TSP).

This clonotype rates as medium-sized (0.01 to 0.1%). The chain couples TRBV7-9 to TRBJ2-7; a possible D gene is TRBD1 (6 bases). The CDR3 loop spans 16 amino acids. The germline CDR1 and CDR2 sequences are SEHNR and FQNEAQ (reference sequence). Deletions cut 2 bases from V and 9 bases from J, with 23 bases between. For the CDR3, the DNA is TGTGCCAGCAGCTTAAAATGGCGGACAGACCCGGCGCGGCAGTACTTC. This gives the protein CASSLKWRTDPARQYF.

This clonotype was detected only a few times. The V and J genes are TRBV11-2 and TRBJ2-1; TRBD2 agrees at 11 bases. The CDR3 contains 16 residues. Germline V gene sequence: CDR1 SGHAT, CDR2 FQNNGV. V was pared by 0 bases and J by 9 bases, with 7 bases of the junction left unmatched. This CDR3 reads CASSLDPLAGGFEQFF. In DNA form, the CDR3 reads TGTGCCAGCAGCTTAGATCCCCTAGCGGGAGGATTTGAGCAGTTCTTC.

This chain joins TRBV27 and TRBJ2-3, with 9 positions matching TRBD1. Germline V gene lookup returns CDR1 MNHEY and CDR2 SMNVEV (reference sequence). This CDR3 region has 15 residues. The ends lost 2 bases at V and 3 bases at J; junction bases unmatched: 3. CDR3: CASSLHRGHTDTQYF. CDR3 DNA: TGTGCCAGCAGTTTACACAGGGGGCATACAGATACGCAGTATTTT.

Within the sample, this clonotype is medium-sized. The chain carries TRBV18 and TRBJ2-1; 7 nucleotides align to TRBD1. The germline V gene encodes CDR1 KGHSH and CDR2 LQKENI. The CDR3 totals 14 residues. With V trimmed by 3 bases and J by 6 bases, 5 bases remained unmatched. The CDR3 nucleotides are TGTGCCAGCTCACCTGACAGGGAGCTCAATGAGCAGTTCTTC. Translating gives CASSPDRELNEQFF.

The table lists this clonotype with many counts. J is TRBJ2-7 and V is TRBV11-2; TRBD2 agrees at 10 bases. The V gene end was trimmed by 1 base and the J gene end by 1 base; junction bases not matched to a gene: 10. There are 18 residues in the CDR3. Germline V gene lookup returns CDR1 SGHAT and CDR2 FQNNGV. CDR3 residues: CASSLALAGEKLSYEQYF. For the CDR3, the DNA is TGTGCCAGCAGCTTAGCTCTAGCGGGGGAGAAACTTTCCTACGAGCAGTACTTC.

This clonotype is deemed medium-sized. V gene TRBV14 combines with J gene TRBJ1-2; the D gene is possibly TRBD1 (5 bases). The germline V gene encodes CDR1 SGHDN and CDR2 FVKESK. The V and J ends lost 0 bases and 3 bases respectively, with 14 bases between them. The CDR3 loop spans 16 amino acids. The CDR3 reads CASSQDSTGAHYGYTF. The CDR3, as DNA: TGTGCCAGCAGCCAAGATTCAACAGGCGCCCACTATGGCTACACCTTC.

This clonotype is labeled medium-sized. The CDR3: CASSPPRASYEQYF. DNA for the CDR3: TGTGCCAGCTCACCCCCCAGGGCCTCCTACGAGCAGTACTTC. This chain uses TRBV18 with TRBJ2-7; D possibly corresponds to TRBD1 (5 bases). The germline V and J ends were trimmed by 3 bases and 0 bases, with 9 bases remaining between them. Germline values: CDR1 KGHSH, CDR2 LQKENI. The CDR3 is made up of 14 amino acids.

Here the CDR3 DNA reads TGTGCCAGCAGCCACCCTCTAGCGGGGGCCTACGAGCAGTACTTC. It specifies CASSHPLAGAYEQYF. The chain carries TRBV3-1 and TRBJ2-1; 10 positions agree with TRBD2. TRBJ2-7 explains the end of the DNA better; the J call may be wrong. The CDR3 loop spans 15 amino acids. CDR1 and CDR2 from the germline V gene are LGHDT and YNNKEL (reference sequence).

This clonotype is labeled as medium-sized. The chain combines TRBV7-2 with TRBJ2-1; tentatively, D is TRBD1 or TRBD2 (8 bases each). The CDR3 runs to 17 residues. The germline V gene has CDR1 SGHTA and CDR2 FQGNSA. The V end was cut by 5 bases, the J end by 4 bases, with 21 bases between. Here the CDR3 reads CASSQGAGRGVYNEQFF. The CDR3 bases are TGTGCCAGCAGCCAGGGGGCGGGGCGGGGGGTGTACAATGAGCAGTTCTTC.

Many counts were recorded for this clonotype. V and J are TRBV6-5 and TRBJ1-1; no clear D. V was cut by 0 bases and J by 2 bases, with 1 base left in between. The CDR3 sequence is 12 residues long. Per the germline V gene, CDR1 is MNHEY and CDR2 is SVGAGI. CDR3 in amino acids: CASSYSNTEAFF. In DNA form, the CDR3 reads TGTGCCAGCAGTTACTCCAACACTGAAGCTTTCTTT.

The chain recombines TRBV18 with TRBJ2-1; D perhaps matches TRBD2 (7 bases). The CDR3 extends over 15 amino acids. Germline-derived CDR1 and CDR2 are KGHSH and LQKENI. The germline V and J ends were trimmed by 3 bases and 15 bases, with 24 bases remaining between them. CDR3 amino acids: CASSPDRSGGGLPFF. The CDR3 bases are TGTGCCAGCTCACCTGATAGGTCAGGCGGGGGCCTCCCGTTCTTC.

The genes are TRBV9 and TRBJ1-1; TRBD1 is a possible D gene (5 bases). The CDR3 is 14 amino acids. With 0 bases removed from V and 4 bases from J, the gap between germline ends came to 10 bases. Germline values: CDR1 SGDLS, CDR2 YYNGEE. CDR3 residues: CASSVGGGTTEAFF. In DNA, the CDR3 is TGTGCCAGCAGCGTAGGAGGAGGGACCACTGAAGCTTTCTTT.

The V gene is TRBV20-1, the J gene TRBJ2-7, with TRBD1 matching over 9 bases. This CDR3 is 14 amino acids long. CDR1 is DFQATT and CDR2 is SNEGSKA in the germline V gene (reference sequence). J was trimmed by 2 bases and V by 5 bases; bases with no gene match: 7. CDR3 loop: CSAPPGQGTYEQYF. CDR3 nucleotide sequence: TGCAGTGCTCCACCTGGACAGGGGACCTACGAGCAGTACTTC.

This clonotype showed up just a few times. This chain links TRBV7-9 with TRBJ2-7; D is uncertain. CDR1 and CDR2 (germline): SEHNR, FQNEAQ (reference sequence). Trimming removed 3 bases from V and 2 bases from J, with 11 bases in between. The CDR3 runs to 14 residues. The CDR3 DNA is TGTGCCAGCAGCTTTGGCGGTTCTACCTACGAGCAGTACTTC. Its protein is CASSFGGSTYEQYF. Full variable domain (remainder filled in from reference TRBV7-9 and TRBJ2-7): DTGVSQNPRHKITKRGQNVTFRCDPISEHNRLYWYRQTLGQGPEFLTYFQNEAQLEKSRLLSDRFSAERPKGSFSTLEIQRTEQGDSAMYLCASSFGGSTYEQYFGPGTRLTVT.

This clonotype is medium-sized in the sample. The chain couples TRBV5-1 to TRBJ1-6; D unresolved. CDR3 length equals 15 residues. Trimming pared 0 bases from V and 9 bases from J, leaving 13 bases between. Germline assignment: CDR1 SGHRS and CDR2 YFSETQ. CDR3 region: CASSLAWGGGSPLHF. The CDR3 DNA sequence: TGCGCCAGCAGCTTGGCCTGGGGTGGAGGTTCACCCCTCCACTTT.

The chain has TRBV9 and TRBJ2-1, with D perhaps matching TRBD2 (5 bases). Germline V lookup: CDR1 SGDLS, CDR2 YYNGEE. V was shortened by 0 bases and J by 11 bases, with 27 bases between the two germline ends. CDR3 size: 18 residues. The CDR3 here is CASSVAEGTIGLPRQQFF. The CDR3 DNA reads TGTGCCAGCAGCGTAGCAGAGGGAACTATCGGGCTCCCCAGGCAGCAGTTCTTC. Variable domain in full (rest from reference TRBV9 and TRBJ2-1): DSGVTQTPKHLITATGQRVTLRCSPRSGDLSVYWYQQSLDQGLQFLIQYYNGEERAKGNILERFSAQQFPDLHSELNLSSLELGDSALYFCASSVAEGTIGLPRQQFFGPGTRLTVL.

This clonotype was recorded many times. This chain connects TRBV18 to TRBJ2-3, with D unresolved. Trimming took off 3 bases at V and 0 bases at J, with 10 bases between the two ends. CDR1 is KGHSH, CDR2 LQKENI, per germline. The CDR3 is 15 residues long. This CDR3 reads CASSPPRTSTDTQYF. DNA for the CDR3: TGTGCCAGCTCACCCCCCCGAACTAGCACAGATACGCAGTATTTT. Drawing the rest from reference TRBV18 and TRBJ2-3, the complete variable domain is NAGVMQNPRHLVRRRGQEARLRCSPMKGHSHVYWYRQLPEEGLKFMVYLQKENIIDESGMPKERFSAEFPKEGPSILRIQQVVRGDSAAYFCASSPPRTSTDTQYFGPGTRLTVL.

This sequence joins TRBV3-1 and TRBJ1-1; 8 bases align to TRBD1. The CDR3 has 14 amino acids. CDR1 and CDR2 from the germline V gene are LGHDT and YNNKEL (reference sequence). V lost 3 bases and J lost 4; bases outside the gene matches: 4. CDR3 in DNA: TGTGCCAGCAGCCATGACAGGGGCGCCACTGAAGCTTTCTTT. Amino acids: CASSHDRGATEAFF.

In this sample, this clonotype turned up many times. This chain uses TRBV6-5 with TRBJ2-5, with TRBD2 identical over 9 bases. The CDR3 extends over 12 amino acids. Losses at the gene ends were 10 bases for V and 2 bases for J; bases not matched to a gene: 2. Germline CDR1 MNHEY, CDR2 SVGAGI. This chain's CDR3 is CATSGEQETQYF. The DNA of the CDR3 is TGTGCCACTAGCGGGGAACAAGAGACCCAGTACTTC.

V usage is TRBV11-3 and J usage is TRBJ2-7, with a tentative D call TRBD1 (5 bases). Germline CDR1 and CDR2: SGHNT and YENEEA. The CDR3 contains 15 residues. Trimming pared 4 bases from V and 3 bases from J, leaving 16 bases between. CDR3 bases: TGTGCCAGCAGCTCCCCCCGGACACCTGACTACGAGCAGTACTTC. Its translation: CASSSPRTPDYEQYF.